Described below is a single T cell receptor (beta chain) sequence and its context. Method: immunoSEQ multiplex PCR; TCRdb's copy keeps in-frame clones and lacks some. The table lists tens of thousands of clones, approximately 89% of them singletons. The sample belongs to a study of T cells in narcolepsy. Sequencing input: CD45RA- memory CD4+ T cells from PBMCs. This TCR was recovered from a human donor with narcolepsy.

The CDR3 DNA reads TGTGCCAGCAGCTTGGGGGATGGGGACGAGCAGTACTTC. The encoded protein is CASSLGDGDEQYF. The chain joins TRBV5-4 to TRBJ2-7; no definite D call. Germline assignment: CDR1 SGHNT and CDR2 YYREEE (reference sequence). Trimming took 0 bases from V and 5 from J, leaving 9 bases between them. CDR3 length: 13 residues.